This T cell receptor beta chain was documented in a study of lymphopenia after photon versus proton radiotherapy (dated by TCRdb to 2018 to 2020). Turning to the overall study: In patients with gastrointestinal tumors who developed high-grade lymphopenia, the study compared the immunological effects of photon radiation therapy with those of proton radiation therapy. The goal of the study was to describe how the two radiation modalities differ in their effects on the immune system. The cohort included some 20 patients with gastrointestinal tumors who developed lymphopenia after receiving either photon or proton therapy. What the study reported, not specific to this receptor: Once the lymphocyte count had reached its nadir, the repertoires of photon-treated patients showed oligoclonal expansion, particularly of CD8+ Temra cells, and this expansion drove the decline in diversity. Across the cohort, among patients who died, a greater drop in TCR diversity after the nadir was inversely correlated with overall survival time. During treatment, patients who received proton therapy stayed relatively stable, whereas patients who received photon therapy lost naive T cells and TCR diversity and gained effector/memory populations. The survival association was assessed only in patients who died, and better survival with proton therapy was presented by the authors as a possibility rather than a demonstrated result.

The method behind the library was the immunoSEQ multiplex PCR assay. T cell repertoires were profiled with deep sequencing of rearranged TCR beta loci together with multiparametric flow cytometry. Imported from immuneACCESS, the table was reduced by TCRdb to in-frame sequences with V and J called. These copies leave out some clones; in studies compared against another copy, an unresolved V gene accounts for under half, and the cause of the remainder is not known. This sample gives tens of thousands of clones in total; approximately 91% of them show up just once. The ten largest make up around 2.6% of the sample. Looking up the germline V gene yields CDR1 ENHRY and CDR2 SYGVKD. Its CDR3 holds 13 amino acids, cysteine through phenylalanine. CDR3 DNA is the only sequence kept; it has 39 bases, read in frame from the first base. The germline ends are 13 bases apart after V is trimmed by 10 bases and J by 1 base.

In the case of this clone: The antigen it recognizes is unknown. Nothing much larger sits one base from this clone, and base qualities are not available.

The input for sequencing was peripheral blood, taken from a patient treated with photon-based radiotherapy. The rearrangement combines TRBV10-3 with TRBJ1-1; TRBD1 is perhaps the D gene, given 6 matching bases. The sequence was obtained from a woman between 65 and 79 years old with pancreatic cancer. CDR3 region: CATQDSPNTEAFF. The DNA reads TGTGCCACCCAGGACAGCCCGAACACTGAAGCTTTCTTT.